This TCR beta chain was observed in a study of response to subunit inactivated influenza vaccine. V was shortened by 2 bases and J by 4 bases, with 9 bases between the two germline ends. The CDR3 runs to 13 residues. Germline lookup yields CDR1 MNHEY and CDR2 SVGEGT. Study-wide results and caveats: Each seasonal influenza vaccination, the authors suggested, recruits few new T cells.

This clonotype was detected many times. Its specificity is unknown. TCRdb redid the calling of the RT-PCR reads with MiXCR, one entry per CDR3 protein. The sample carries about 780,000 distinct CDR3 sequences, approximately 17% recorded once. This clonotype originated in a man aged 50 or older who received an inactivated influenza vaccine. This chain uses TRBV6-2 or TRBV6-3 with TRBJ2-7; no clear D. Sequences were derived from PBMCs from blood, sampled roughly 5 days after vaccination. This CDR3 reads CASSYRAEYEQYF. CDR3 coding DNA: TGTGCCAGCAGTTACCGGGCAGAATACGAGCAGTACTTC.